Below are 2 T cell receptor beta chains sequenced from a single sample in a study of blood T cells in healthy people across ages (dated by TCRdb to between 2014 and 2017). Library preparation used 5' RACE. Sequenced using an Illumina HiSeq 2500. A second about 7 to 11 cycle PCR used a sample-barcoded 5' primer and a J-beta primer mix. The raw public data were reprocessed by TCRdb itself: fastp quality trimming at Q25, MiXCR clonotype calling, in-frame beta chains only. Each entry is one CDR3 protein sequence, shown with its most common DNA and genes. Present in this sample are hundreds of thousands of distinct CDR3 sequences, around 27% of which were seen just once. The top ten clones comprise 29% of the sample. Sequenced material: blood. The receptors derive from a woman between 65 and 79 years old in good health.

This clonotype has a handful of counts. This chain connects TRBV15 to TRBJ1-6; D gene unclear. Trimming took off 1 base at V and 4 bases at J, with 5 bases between the two ends. This CDR3 is 14 amino acids long. Looked up from germline, CDR1 is LNHNV and CDR2 is YYDKDF (reference sequence). Here the CDR3 reads CATSRADYNSPLHF. CDR3 DNA sequence: TGTGCCACCAGCAGAGCCGATTATAATTCACCCCTCCACTTT.

This clonotype was seen a few times. The V call is TRBV6-1, the J call TRBJ2-5; D call uncertain. The J call may be faulty, since TRBJ2-7 better matches the DNA end. The CDR3 loop spans 11 amino acids. Germline CDR1 is MNHNS and CDR2 is SASEGT. CDR3 sequence: CASSRGNEQYF. CDR3 DNA sequence: TGTGCCAGCAGTAGAGGTAACGAGCAGTACTTC.